These 15 T cell receptor beta chains were sequenced from one sample in a study of shared clonotypes between healthy human individuals. Sequencing was performed with immunoSEQ multiplex PCR; in TCRdb, only in-frame clones are kept and a portion is missing. The sample has roughly 410,000 clones, about 96% seen once. Sequencing input: memory CD8+ T cells sorted from blood. Specified subset: CD45RO+ cells pooled with CCR7-negative TemRA cells. These receptors were taken from a young man in good health.

The chain couples TRBV14 to TRBJ2-5; tentative D call: TRBD1 (5 bases). Germline V CDR1 and CDR2: SGHDN, FVKESK. This CDR3 contains 14 residues. The germline V and J ends were trimmed by 0 bases and 5 bases, with 10 bases remaining between them. Written as DNA, the CDR3 is TGTGCCAGCAGCCAAGATTTCAGGGCGGAGACCCAGTACTTC. Its protein product is CASSQDFRAETQYF.

The V gene is TRBV7-3, the J gene TRBJ2-1; tentatively, D is TRBD2 (6 bases). The CDR3 covers 15 residues. The germline gives CDR1 SGHTA, CDR2 FQGTGA. Between the trimmed V and J ends, which lost 5 bases and 1 base, there was a span of 12 bases. CDR3 protein: CASSLGGISYNEQFF. As DNA, the CDR3 is TGTGCCAGCAGCCTCGGCGGGATATCCTACAATGAGCAGTTCTTC.

The chain uses TRBV7-6 and TRBJ2-2; 11 bases are a match to TRBD2. From germline, CDR1 is SGHVS and CDR2 FNYEAQ. The V gene end was trimmed by 1 base and the J gene end by 6 bases; junction bases not matched to a gene: 10. The CDR3 is 18 amino acids. The CDR3 region has the DNA TGTGCCAGCAGCTTAGACCCTTATAGCGGGAGGGTCGCCGGGGAGCTGTTTTTT. This sequence encodes CASSLDPYSGRVAGELFF. The whole variable domain, remainder taken from reference TRBV7-6 and TRBJ2-2, is GAGVSQSPRYKVTKRGQDVALRCDPISGHVSLYWYRQALGQGPEFLTYFNYEAQQDKSGLPNDRFSAERPEGSISTLTIQRTEQRDSAMYRCASSLDPYSGRVAGELFFGEGSRLTVL.

The chain recombines TRBV5-1 with TRBJ2-1, with a possible D match to TRBD1 (5 bases). Germline V gene data show CDR1 as SGHRS and CDR2 as YFSETQ. This CDR3 spans 14 amino acids. The V and J ends lost 0 bases and 8 bases respectively, with 12 bases between them. CDR3 loop: CASSLEAGRHEQFF. The CDR3 DNA reads as TGCGCCAGCAGCTTGGAGGCAGGGCGGCATGAGCAGTTCTTC.

The V call is TRBV4-2, the J call TRBJ2-3; D is undetermined. CDR3 length: 14 residues. Per germline, CDR1 LGHNA and CDR2 YNFKEQ. V was cut by 0 bases and J by 7 bases, with 11 bases left in between. CDR3 DNA: TGTGCCAGCAGCCAAGAGGGCCCACCCAATACGCAGTATTTT. Its translation is CASSQEGPPNTQYF.

The chain uses TRBV5-1 and TRBJ1-2, with D possibly matching TRBD1 (5 bases). CDR1 is SGHRS, CDR2 YFSETQ, per germline. This CDR3 region has 15 residues. Deletions cut 4 bases from V and 4 bases from J, with 17 bases between. CDR3: CASSRSVGVGYGYTF. The DNA of the CDR3 is TGCGCCAGCAGCCGATCAGTGGGGGTTGGCTATGGCTACACCTTC.

The V gene is TRBV30, the J gene TRBJ2-7; weak D call: TRBD2 (6 bases). Germline V CDR1 and CDR2: GTSNPN, SVGIG (reference sequence). CDR3 length equals 14 residues. The ends were cut back, 4 bases at V and 2 bases at J, with 15 bases in the middle. The CDR3: CAWTRTGSTYEQYF. Written as DNA, the CDR3 is TGTGCCTGGACCCGGACCGGGAGCACCTACGAGCAGTACTTC.

CDR3 protein: CATSRVWETQYF. In nucleotides, the CDR3 is TGTGCCACCAGCAGAGTGTGGGAGACCCAGTACTTC. V is TRBV15 and J is TRBJ2-5; D is unclear. V lost 1 base and J 5 bases, leaving 5 bases between the germline ends. The CDR3 has 12 amino acids. Germline values: CDR1 LNHNV, CDR2 YYDKDF (reference sequence). The whole variable domain, remainder taken from reference TRBV15 and TRBJ2-5, is DAMVIQNPRYQVTQFGKPVTLSCSQTLNHNVMYWYQQKSSQAPKLLFHYYDKDFNNEADTPDNFQSRRPNTSFCFLDIRSPGLGDTAMYLCATSRVWETQYFGPGTRLLVL.

In its sample, this clone was seen once. This chain links TRBV10-3 with TRBJ2-1, with TRBD2 matching 7 bases. Germline values: CDR1 ENHRY, CDR2 SYGVKD. V lost 5 bases to trimming and J lost 4 bases; unmatched junction nucleotides: 8. This CDR3 comprises 15 residues. CDR3 residues: CAISSQAGEYNEQFF. DNA for the CDR3: TGTGCCATCAGTTCCCAGGCGGGAGAGTACAATGAGCAGTTCTTC.

The rearrangement uses TRBV5-5 and TRBJ1-2; D uncertain. Germline assignment: CDR1 SGHKS and CDR2 YYEKEE (reference sequence). The germline V and J ends were trimmed by 0 bases and 7 bases, with 10 bases remaining between them. The CDR3 is 13 residues long. CDR3 sequence: CASSLVPQAGYTF. The DNA of the CDR3 is TGTGCCAGCAGCTTGGTGCCCCAAGCTGGCTACACCTTC.

The genes are TRBV11-3 and TRBJ2-1; 7 nucleotides agree with TRBD2. V lost 0 bases and J lost 3; bases outside the gene matches: 2. The CDR3 has 15 amino acids. Germline CDR1 and CDR2: SGHNT and YENEEA. The CDR3 DNA reads TGTGCCAGCAGCTTAGATAGCGGGCGCTACAATGAGCAGTTCTTC. Amino acids: CASSLDSGRYNEQFF.

The chain carries TRBV5-1 and TRBJ2-2; 10 nucleotides align to TRBD2. This CDR3 region has 14 residues. V trimming: 3 bases; J trimming: 6 bases; junction bases outside the gene matches: 2. Germline CDR1 is SGHRS and CDR2 is YFSETQ. The CDR3 sequence: CASSSGLAAGELFF. In nucleotides, the CDR3 is TGCGCCAGCAGCTCCGGACTAGCGGCCGGGGAGCTGTTTTTT.

The chain combines TRBV29-1 with TRBJ2-3, with 10 bases identical to TRBD1. Germline CDR1 SQVTM, CDR2 ANQGSEA. This CDR3 is 12 amino acids long. J was trimmed by 6 bases and V by 8 bases; bases with no gene match: 5. In DNA, the CDR3 is TGCAGCCTGGGGACAGGGGCGGATACGCAGTATTTT. It specifies CSLGTGADTQYF.

The chain recombines TRBV5-5 with TRBJ2-1, with 15 bases aligning to TRBD2. Germline V lookup: CDR1 SGHKS, CDR2 YYEKEE (reference sequence). V shed 3 bases, J shed 10 bases, and the junction held 8 bases outside the gene matches. CDR3 length: 16 amino acids. The CDR3 DNA is TGTGCCAGCAGCTCTTGGACTAGCGGGAGGGCAGGAGAGCAGTTCTTC. The encoded protein is CASSSWTSGRAGEQFF.

The chain employs TRBV11-1 and TRBJ2-7; D is unclear. Germline loops: CDR1 SGHAT, CDR2 FQDESV (reference sequence). This CDR3 has 13 amino acids. V gave up 2 bases and J gave up 2 bases, with 7 bases separating them. CDR3 sequence (DNA): TGTGCCAGCAGCTTAAGCAGACCCTACGAGCAGTACTTC. Residues: CASSLSRPYEQYF.